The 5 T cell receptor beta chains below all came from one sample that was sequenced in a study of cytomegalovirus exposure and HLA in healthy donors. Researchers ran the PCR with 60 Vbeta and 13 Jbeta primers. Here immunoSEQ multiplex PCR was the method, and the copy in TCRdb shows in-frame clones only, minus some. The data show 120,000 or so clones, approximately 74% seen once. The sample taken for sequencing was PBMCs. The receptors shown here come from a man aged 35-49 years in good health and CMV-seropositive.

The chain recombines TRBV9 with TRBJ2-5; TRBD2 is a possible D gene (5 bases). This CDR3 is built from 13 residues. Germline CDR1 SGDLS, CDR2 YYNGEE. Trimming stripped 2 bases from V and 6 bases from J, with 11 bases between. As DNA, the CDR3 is TGTGCCAGCAGCGTTAGCGTATGGCAGACCCAGTACTTC. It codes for CASSVSVWQTQYF.

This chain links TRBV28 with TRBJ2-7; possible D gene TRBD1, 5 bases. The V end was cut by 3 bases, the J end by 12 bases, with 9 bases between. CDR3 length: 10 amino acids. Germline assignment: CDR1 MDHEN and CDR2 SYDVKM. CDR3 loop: CASSLGQMYF. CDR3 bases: TGTGCCAGCAGTTTGGGGCAGATGTACTTC.

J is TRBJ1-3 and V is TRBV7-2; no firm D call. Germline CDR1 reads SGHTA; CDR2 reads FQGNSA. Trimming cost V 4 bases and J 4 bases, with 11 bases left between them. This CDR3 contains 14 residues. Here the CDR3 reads CASSSRGGGNTIYF. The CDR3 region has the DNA TGTGCCAGCAGCTCTCGGGGAGGAGGAAACACCATATATTTT.

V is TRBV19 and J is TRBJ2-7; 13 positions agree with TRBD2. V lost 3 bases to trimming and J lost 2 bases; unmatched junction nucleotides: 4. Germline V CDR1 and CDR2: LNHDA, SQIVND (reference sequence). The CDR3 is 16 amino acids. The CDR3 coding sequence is TGTGCCAGTAGTATGACTAGCGGGGGGCCCGCCTACGAGCAGTACTTC. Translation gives CASSMTSGGPAYEQYF.

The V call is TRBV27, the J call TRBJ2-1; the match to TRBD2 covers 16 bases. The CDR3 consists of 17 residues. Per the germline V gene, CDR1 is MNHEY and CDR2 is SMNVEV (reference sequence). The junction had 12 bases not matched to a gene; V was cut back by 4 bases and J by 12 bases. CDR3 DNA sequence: TGTGCCAGCAGTTCCGTAGCCGGGACTAGCGGGAGGGCGGGGCAGTTCTTC. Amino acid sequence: CASSSVAGTSGRAGQFF.